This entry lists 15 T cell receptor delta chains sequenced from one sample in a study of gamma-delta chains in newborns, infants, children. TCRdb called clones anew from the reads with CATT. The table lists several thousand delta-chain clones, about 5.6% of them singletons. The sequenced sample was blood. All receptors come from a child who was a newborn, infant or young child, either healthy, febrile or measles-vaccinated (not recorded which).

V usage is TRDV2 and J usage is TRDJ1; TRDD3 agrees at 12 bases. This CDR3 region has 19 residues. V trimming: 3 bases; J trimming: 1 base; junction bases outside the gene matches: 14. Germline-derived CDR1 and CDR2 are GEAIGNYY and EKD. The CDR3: CACDLLPVLGDTSTDKLIF. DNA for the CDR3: TGTGCCTGTGACCTCCTCCCCGTACTGGGGGATACAAGCACCGATAAACTCATCTTT.

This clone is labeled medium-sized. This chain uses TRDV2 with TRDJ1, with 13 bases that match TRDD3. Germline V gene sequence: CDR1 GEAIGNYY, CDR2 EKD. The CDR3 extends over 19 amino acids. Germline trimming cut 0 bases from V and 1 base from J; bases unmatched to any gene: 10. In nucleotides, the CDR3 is TGTGCCTGTGACACCCTAACTGGGGGATACGCTCCTTTCACCGATAAACTCATCTTT. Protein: CACDTLTGGYAPFTDKLIF.

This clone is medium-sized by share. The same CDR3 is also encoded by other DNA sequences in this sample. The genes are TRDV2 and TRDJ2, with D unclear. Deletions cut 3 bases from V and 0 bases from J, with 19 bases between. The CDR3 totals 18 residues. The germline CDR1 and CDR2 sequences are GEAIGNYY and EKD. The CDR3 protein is CACDPLTGAEALTAQLFF. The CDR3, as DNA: TGTGCCTGTGACCCTTTAACAGGGGCTGAAGCTTTGACAGCACAACTCTTCTTT.

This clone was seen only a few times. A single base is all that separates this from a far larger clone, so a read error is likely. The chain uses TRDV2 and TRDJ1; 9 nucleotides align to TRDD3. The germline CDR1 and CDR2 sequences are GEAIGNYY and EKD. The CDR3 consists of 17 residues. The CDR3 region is CACDTLQRGYATDKLTF. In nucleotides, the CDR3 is TGTGCCTGTGACACCCTTCAAAGGGGATACGCGACCGATAAACTCACCTTT.

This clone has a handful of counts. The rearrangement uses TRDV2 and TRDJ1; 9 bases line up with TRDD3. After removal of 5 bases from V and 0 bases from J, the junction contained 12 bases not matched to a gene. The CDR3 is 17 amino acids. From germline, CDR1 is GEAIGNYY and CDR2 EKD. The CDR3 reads CACAELGEASYTDKLIF. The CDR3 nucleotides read TGTGCCTGTGCCGAACTGGGGGAGGCTTCGTACACCGATAAACTCATCTTT.

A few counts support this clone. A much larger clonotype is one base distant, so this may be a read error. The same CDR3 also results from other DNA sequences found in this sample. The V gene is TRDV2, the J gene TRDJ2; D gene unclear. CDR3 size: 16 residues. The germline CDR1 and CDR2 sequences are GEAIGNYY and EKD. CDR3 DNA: TGTGCCTGTGACTCGATAGAACGTGCTTTGACAGCACAGCTCTTCTTT. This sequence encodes CACDSIERALTAQLFF.

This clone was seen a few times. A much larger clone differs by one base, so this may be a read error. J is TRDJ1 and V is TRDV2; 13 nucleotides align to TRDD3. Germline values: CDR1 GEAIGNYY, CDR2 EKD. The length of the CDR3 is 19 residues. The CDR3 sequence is CACDLLGDTNVRRTDKLTF. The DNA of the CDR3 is TGTGCCTGTGACTTACTGGGGGATACGAATGTGCGTAGGACCGATAAACTCACCTTT.

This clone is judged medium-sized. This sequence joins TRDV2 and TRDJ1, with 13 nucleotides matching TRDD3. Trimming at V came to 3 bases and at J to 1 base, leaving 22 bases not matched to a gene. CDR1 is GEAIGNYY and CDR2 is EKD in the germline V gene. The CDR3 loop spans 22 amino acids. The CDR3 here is CACDPLPTRTGGYAASTDKLIF. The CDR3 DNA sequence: TGTGCCTGTGACCCCCTTCCTACGCGTACTGGGGGATACGCTGCCTCCACCGATAAACTCATCTTT.

This chain's CDR3 is CACDSLTFTGGPDTDKLIF. The CDR3 bases are TGTGCCTGTGACTCCTTAACCTTTACTGGGGGACCTGACACCGATAAACTCATCTTT. The chain joins TRDV2 to TRDJ1; TRDD3 matches 9 bases. V trimming: 3 bases; J trimming: 0 bases; junction bases outside the gene matches: 16. The CDR3 is 19 residues long. Germline V lookup: CDR1 GEAIGNYY, CDR2 EKD.

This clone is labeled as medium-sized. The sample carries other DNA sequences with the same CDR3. CDR3 DNA sequence: TGTGCCTGTGACGAGGTGGGGGATATTGGGCTGACAGCACAACTCTTCTTT. Protein product: CACDEVGDIGLTAQLFF. The chain is built from TRDV2 and TRDJ2, with TRDD3 identical over 9 bases. With 3 bases clipped from V and 3 bases from J, the junction kept 10 bases outside the gene matches. Germline V gene lookup returns CDR1 GEAIGNYY and CDR2 EKD. CDR3 length: 17 residues.

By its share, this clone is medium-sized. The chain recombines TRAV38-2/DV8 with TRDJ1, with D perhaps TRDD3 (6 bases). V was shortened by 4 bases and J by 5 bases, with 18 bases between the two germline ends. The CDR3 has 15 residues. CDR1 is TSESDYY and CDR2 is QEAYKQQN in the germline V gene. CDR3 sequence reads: CAYRGLMGLGDKLIF. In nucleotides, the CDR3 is TGTGCTTATAGGGGACTTATGGGTCTGGGGGATAAACTCATCTTT.

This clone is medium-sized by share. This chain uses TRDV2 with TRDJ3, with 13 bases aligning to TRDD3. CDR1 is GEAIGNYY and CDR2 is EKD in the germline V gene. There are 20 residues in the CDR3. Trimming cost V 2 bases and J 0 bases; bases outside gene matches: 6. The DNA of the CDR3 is TGTGCCTGTGACATAGTACTGGGGGATACGAGCTCCTGGGACACCCGACAGATGTTTTTC. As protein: CACDIVLGDTSSWDTRQMFF.

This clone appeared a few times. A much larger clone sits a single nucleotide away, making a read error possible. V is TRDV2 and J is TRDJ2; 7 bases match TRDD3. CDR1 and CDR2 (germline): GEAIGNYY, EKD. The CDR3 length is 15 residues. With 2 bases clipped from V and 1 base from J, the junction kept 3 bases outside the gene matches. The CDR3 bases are TGTGCCTGTGACATACTGGGGTATTTGACAGCACAACTCTTCTTT. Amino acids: CACDILGYLTAQLFF.

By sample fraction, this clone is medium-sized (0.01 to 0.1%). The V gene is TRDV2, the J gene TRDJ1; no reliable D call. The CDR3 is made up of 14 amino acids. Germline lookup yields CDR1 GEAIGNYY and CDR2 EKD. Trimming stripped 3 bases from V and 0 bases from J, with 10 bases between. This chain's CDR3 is CACDSLVYTDKLIF. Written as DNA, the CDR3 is TGTGCCTGTGACTCCCTTGTTTACACCGATAAACTCATCTTT.

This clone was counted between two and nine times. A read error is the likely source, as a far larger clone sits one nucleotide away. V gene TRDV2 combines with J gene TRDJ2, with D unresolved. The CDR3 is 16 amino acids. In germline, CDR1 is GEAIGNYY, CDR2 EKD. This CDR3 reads CACDIVGTTLTTQLFF. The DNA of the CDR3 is TGTGCCTGTGACATCGTGGGAACTACTTTGACAACACAACTCTTCTTT.